These 27 T cell receptor beta chains were all obtained from the same sample, sequenced in a study of blood T cell repertoires in COVID-19. Profiled with immunoSEQ multiplex PCR; TCRdb holds only in-frame clones, not every one. This table has about 370,000 clones, almost 90% appearing once. Material: peripheral blood. The receptors were gathered from a man aged 18 to 29 with active or convalescent COVID-19.

This clone showed up just a few times. The chain combines TRBV27 with TRBJ1-1; no firm D call. V was shortened by 2 bases and J by 3 bases, with 7 bases between the two germline ends. Germline V gene data show CDR1 as MNHEY and CDR2 as SMNVEV (reference sequence). The CDR3 has 13 amino acids. CDR3 nucleotides: TGTGCCAGCAGTTTAACGAGAGACACTGAAGCTTTCTTT. The encoded protein is CASSLTRDTEAFF.

V usage is TRBV4-2 and J usage is TRBJ2-1; 12 nucleotides agree with TRBD2. V lost 0 bases, J lost 9 bases, and 9 bases stayed unmatched. The CDR3 runs to 17 residues. Germline lookup yields CDR1 LGHNA and CDR2 YNFKEQ. This CDR3 is CASSQETSGSFIGEQFF. For the CDR3, the DNA is TGTGCCAGCAGCCAAGAGACTAGCGGGAGTTTCATCGGTGAGCAGTTCTTC.

V and J are TRBV7-2 and TRBJ1-6, with 8 bases lining up with TRBD1. The CDR3 consists of 16 residues. The V segment lost 5 bases and the J segment 10 bases; nucleotides outside the gene matches: 13. Germline CDR1 SGHTA, CDR2 FQGNSA. In DNA form, the CDR3 reads TGTGCCAGCAGCCCGGGGCAGACAGGGGCGAAGTCACCCCTCCACTTT. It encodes CASSPGQTGAKSPLHF.

Here the CDR3 reads CRATSTDTQYF. The CDR3 DNA is TGCAGAGCCACTAGCACAGATACGCAGTATTTT. The V gene is TRBV20-1, the J gene TRBJ2-3; D remains unclear. Germline V CDR1 and CDR2: DFQATT, SNEGSKA (reference sequence). The CDR3 length is 11 residues.

The rearrangement joins TRBV7-3 to TRBJ2-1; TRBD2 agrees at 7 bases. This CDR3 is built from 15 residues. CDR1 is SGHTA, CDR2 FQGTGA, per germline. The junction had 6 bases not matched to a gene; V was cut back by 2 bases and J by 5 bases. CDR3 nucleotides: TGTGCCAGCAGCTTAGTCGGGACTACCCACAATGAGCAGTTCTTC. Amino acid sequence: CASSLVGTTHNEQFF.

This clone was found once. In the same sample, other DNA sequences code for this CDR3. The chain has TRBV6-5 and TRBJ2-2; D is unclear. Trimming cost V 0 bases and J 6 bases, with 5 bases left between them. This CDR3 is 13 amino acids long. Germline lookup yields CDR1 MNHEY and CDR2 SVGAGI. Here the CDR3 DNA reads TGTGCCAGCAGTTACTCGAGGTCCGGGGAGCTGTTTTTT. Encoded protein: CASSYSRSGELFF.

This rearrangement joins TRBV11-2 to TRBJ2-3; 8 bases match TRBD1. The V gene's germline CDR1 is SGHAT and CDR2 FQNNGV. Trimming took 5 bases from V and 2 from J; bases not matched to a gene: 6. The CDR3 has 15 residues. This chain's CDR3 is CASSPTGANTDTQYF. The CDR3 bases are TGTGCCAGCAGCCCGACAGGGGCCAACACAGATACGCAGTATTTT. The variable domain in full, with the rest retrieved from reference TRBV11-2 and TRBJ2-3, is EAGVAQSPRYKIIEKRQSVAFWCNPISGHATLYWYQQILGQGPKLLIQFQNNGVVDDSQLPKDRFSAERLKGVDSTLKIQPAKLEDSAVYLCASSPTGANTDTQYFGPGTRLTVL.

Here the CDR3 DNA reads TGTGCCAGCAGCTTAGTGGGGACAGGGGAGGCACCCCTCCACTTT. The encoded protein is CASSLVGTGEAPLHF. The genes are TRBV7-9 and TRBJ1-6; 10 bases match TRBD1. Germline assignment: CDR1 SEHNR and CDR2 FQNEAQ (reference sequence). J was trimmed by 11 bases and V by 1 base; bases with no gene match: 5. This CDR3 has 15 amino acids.

CDR3 DNA: TGCGCCAGCAGTTCGGGACACGAGAACACTGAAGCTTTCTTT. Translation: CASSSGHENTEAFF. The gene calls are TRBV5-1 and TRBJ1-1; TRBD1 might be the D (6 bases). The germline gives CDR1 SGHRS, CDR2 YFSETQ. V dropped 5 bases and J dropped 1 base, with 12 bases sitting between them. This CDR3 contains 14 residues.

The V and J genes are TRBV7-9 and TRBJ1-2; D is possibly TRBD1 (5 bases). The CDR3 extends over 15 amino acids. CDR1 is SEHNR and CDR2 is FQNEAQ in the germline V gene (reference sequence). With 5 bases removed from V and 4 bases from J, the gap between germline ends came to 17 bases. CDR3 coding DNA: TGTGCCAGCAGCCCCCAGCAGGGAGGTGTCTATGGCTACACCTTC. This encodes CASSPQQGGVYGYTF.

The rearrangement uses TRBV24-1 and TRBJ2-3; D might be TRBD1 (5 bases). Looked up from germline, CDR1 is KGHDR and CDR2 is SFDVKD. This CDR3 region has 20 residues. V lost 5 bases and J 2 bases, leaving 28 bases between the germline ends. CDR3 bases: TGTGCCACCAGTGCCCTTGACAGCCCTAGTGGCAAGGAAAACACAGATACGCAGTATTTT. Its protein is CATSALDSPSGKENTDTQYF.

DNA of the CDR3: TGTGCCAGCAGTTCGCCGACAGGGGTGGGGCTAAACTATGGCTACACCTTC. Residues: CASSSPTGVGLNYGYTF. This chain connects TRBV28 to TRBJ1-2, with 8 bases that match TRBD1. CDR3 size: 17 residues. Trimming at V came to 4 bases and at J to 2 bases, leaving 12 bases not matched to a gene. Germline-derived CDR1 and CDR2 are MDHEN and SYDVKM.

V usage is TRBV5-4 and J usage is TRBJ2-7; the match to TRBD1 covers 7 bases. Trimming took 3 bases from V and 2 from J; bases not matched to a gene: 5. The CDR3 is 14 amino acids. Germline loops: CDR1 SGHNT, CDR2 YYREEE (reference sequence). CDR3 bases: TGTGCCAGCAGCTCCGGGACAGTACCCTACGAGCAGTACTTC. As protein: CASSSGTVPYEQYF.

The chain combines TRBV3-1 (or the pseudogene TRBV3-2) with TRBJ1-3, with TRBD1 matching 7 bases. The J segment lost 0 bases and the V segment lost 9 bases, leaving 11 bases of the junction unmatched. The CDR3 is 16 amino acids. From germline, CDR1 is LGHDT and CDR2 YNNKEL (reference sequence). The CDR3: CARQLRGQSSGNTIYF. CDR3 nucleotide sequence: TGTGCCAGACAGTTAAGGGGACAGTCCTCTGGAAACACCATATATTTT.

The chain carries TRBV7-3 and TRBJ2-2; 8 positions match TRBD2. Germline CDR1 is SGHTA and CDR2 is FQGTGA. J lost 6 bases, V lost 5 bases, and 8 bases had no gene match. The CDR3 contains 15 residues. The CDR3 nucleotides are TGTGCCAGCAGCCATGGACTAGCCCCACCCGGGGAGCTGTTTTTT. This translates into CASSHGLAPPGELFF.

This chain uses TRBV19 with TRBJ2-1; 9 bases match TRBD1. V lost 5 bases and J lost 8; bases outside the gene matches: 16. The CDR3 has 17 residues. Germline loops: CDR1 LNHDA, CDR2 SQIVND (reference sequence). The CDR3 nucleotides read TGTGCCAGTAGTGACCACACAGGGGGCGCATCTGGCGATGAGCAGTTCTTC. Its translation is CASSDHTGGASGDEQFF.

J is TRBJ1-4 and V is TRBV5-1, with TRBD1 matching over 8 bases. This CDR3 is built from 16 residues. Per germline, CDR1 SGHRS and CDR2 YFSETQ. V gave up 3 bases and J gave up 7 bases; unmatched junction bases: 11. The CDR3 coding sequence is TGCGCCAGCAGCTCGAACGTCCCGGGACAGGCTGAAAAACTGTTTTTT. Its translation: CASSSNVPGQAEKLFF.

V and J are TRBV7-2 and TRBJ2-2, with no clear D. There are 14 residues in the CDR3. V was trimmed by 3 bases and J by 0 bases, leaving 5 bases between them. The V gene's germline CDR1 is SGHTA and CDR2 FQGNSA. The CDR3 here is CASSFLANTGELFF. The CDR3 region has the DNA TGTGCCAGCAGCTTTTTAGCGAACACCGGGGAGCTGTTTTTT.

About this clone itself: Mismatch with germline at one junction end may stem from a read error. The chain is built from TRBV7-3 and TRBJ2-6, with D possibly matching TRBD1 (5 bases). Germline-derived CDR1 and CDR2 are SGHTA and FQGTGA. The CDR3 loop spans 17 amino acids. CDR3 sequence (DNA): TGTGCCAGCAGCCCTCTCCCTGCTACAACTGGGGCCAACGTGCTGACTTTC. Translated, it gives CASSPLPATTGANVLTF.

This clone occurred a few times. The chain is built from TRBV4-1 and TRBJ2-7, with D possibly being TRBD2 (6 bases). With 0 bases removed from V and 7 bases from J, the gap between germline ends came to 13 bases. The CDR3 runs 14 residues. CDR1 is MGHRA, CDR2 YSYEKL, per germline. The CDR3 reads CASSQEWETREQYF. CDR3 in DNA: TGCGCCAGCAGCCAAGAGTGGGAGACTAGGGAGCAGTACTTC.

This clone showed up just once. The rearrangement joins TRBV6-5 to TRBJ1-1, with no clear D. The CDR3 has 15 residues. Germline CDR1 is MNHEY and CDR2 is SVGAGI. The germline V and J ends were trimmed by 0 bases and 0 bases, with 8 bases remaining between them. CDR3 sequence (DNA): TGTGCCAGCAGTTACTCAGGCGGATTGAACACTGAAGCTTTCTTT. As protein: CASSYSGGLNTEAFF.

The CDR3 region has the DNA TGTGCCAGTAGTATAGGGGGGACTAGCGGGAGGAATGAGCAGTTCTTC. Translated: CASSIGGTSGRNEQFF. The V gene is TRBV19, the J gene TRBJ2-1, with TRBD2 matching 15 bases. This CDR3 is 16 amino acids long. J gave up 7 bases and V 1 base, and 2 bases lay outside the gene matches. Germline CDR1 LNHDA, CDR2 SQIVND (reference sequence). Supplemented by reference TRBV19 and TRBJ2-1, the full variable domain reads DGGITQSPKYLFRKEGQNVTLSCEQNLNHDAMYWYRQDPGQGLRLIYYSQIVNDFQKGDIAEGYSVSREKKESFPLTVTSAQKNPTAFYLCASSIGGTSGRNEQFFGPGTRLTVL.

This chain links TRBV4-3 with TRBJ2-1, with D perhaps TRBD1 (5 bases). The germline V and J ends were trimmed by 0 bases and 3 bases, with 12 bases remaining between them. The CDR3 spans 16 residues. CDR1 is LGHNA and CDR2 is YSLEER in the germline V gene. In DNA, the CDR3 is TGCGCCAGCAGCCAAGAGCCGGGCAGGGTCTACAATGAGCAGTTCTTC. This sequence encodes CASSQEPGRVYNEQFF.

This chain uses TRBV7-2 with TRBJ2-7; a weak D match, TRBD1 (5 bases). Germline assignment: CDR1 SGHTA and CDR2 FQGNSA. CDR3 length: 14 amino acids. Trimming stripped 5 bases from V and 2 bases from J, with 13 bases between. The CDR3 coding sequence is TGTGCCAGCAGCACCAACTCAGGGCCCTACGAGCAGTACTTC. Residues: CASSTNSGPYEQYF.

This chain connects TRBV13 to TRBJ2-3; D is possibly TRBD1 (6 bases). Germline-derived CDR1 and CDR2 are PRHDT and FYEKMQ (reference sequence). This CDR3 contains 15 residues. Trimming stripped 3 bases from V and 4 bases from J, with 14 bases between. This chain's CDR3 is CASSFGTGISDTQYF. The CDR3 DNA is TGTGCCAGCAGCTTTGGAACAGGGATCTCAGATACGCAGTATTTT.

This clone was observed once. The chain has TRBV24-1 and TRBJ1-5, with D perhaps matching TRBD1 (5 bases). The ends were cut back, 8 bases at V and 3 bases at J, with 16 bases in the middle. CDR3 size: 15 residues. Looked up from germline, CDR1 is KGHDR and CDR2 is SFDVKD. The CDR3 protein is CATIRAGRNNQPQHF. For the CDR3, the DNA is TGTGCCACCATTCGCGCGGGGCGGAACAATCAGCCCCAGCATTTT.

V is TRBV6-2 or TRBV6-3 and J is TRBJ2-7, with TRBD1 as a possible D gene (6 bases). Trimming stripped 3 bases from V and 7 bases from J, with 13 bases between. The germline V gene has CDR1 MNHEY and CDR2 SVGEGT. CDR3 length: 13 residues. CDR3 sequence: CASSYWQGREQYF. CDR3 nucleotide sequence: TGTGCCAGCAGTTATTGGCAGGGGAGAGAGCAGTACTTC.